The text below deals with one T cell receptor (beta chain). Produced via immunoSEQ multiplex PCR; TCRdb's table is partial and in-frame only. The sample yields some 100,000 clones, approximately 91% seen once. The CDR3 is 15 amino acids. The germline V gene has CDR1 LGHDT and CDR2 YNNKEL (reference sequence). The V gene lost 1 base and the J gene lost 4 bases, with 13 bases spanning the gap. This entry comes from a study of blood T cell repertoires in COVID-19. This chain joins TRBV3-1 (or the pseudogene TRBV3-2) and TRBJ1-2; possible D gene TRBD1, 5 bases. The source of this sequence is a man aged 60 to 75 with acute or convalescent COVID-19. Material for sequencing was peripheral blood. The CDR3 region is CASSQGPQGGYGYTF. Written as DNA, the CDR3 is TGTGCCAGCAGCCAAGGACCCCAGGGTGGCTATGGCTACACCTTC.